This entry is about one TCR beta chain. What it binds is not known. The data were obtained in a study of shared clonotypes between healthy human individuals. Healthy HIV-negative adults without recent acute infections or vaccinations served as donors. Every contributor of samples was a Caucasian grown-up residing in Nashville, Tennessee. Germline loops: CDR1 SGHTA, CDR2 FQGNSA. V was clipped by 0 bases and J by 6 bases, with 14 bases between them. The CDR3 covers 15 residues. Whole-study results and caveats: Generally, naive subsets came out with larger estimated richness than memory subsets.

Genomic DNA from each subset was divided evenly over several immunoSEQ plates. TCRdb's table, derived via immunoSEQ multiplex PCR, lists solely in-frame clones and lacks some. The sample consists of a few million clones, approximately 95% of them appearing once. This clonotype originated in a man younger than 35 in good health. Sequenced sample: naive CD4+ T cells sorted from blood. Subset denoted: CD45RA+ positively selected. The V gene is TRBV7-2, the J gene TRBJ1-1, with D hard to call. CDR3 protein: CASSLASLTLAEAFF. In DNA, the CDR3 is TGTGCCAGCAGCTTAGCGAGTCTGACTTTGGCTGAAGCTTTCTTT.